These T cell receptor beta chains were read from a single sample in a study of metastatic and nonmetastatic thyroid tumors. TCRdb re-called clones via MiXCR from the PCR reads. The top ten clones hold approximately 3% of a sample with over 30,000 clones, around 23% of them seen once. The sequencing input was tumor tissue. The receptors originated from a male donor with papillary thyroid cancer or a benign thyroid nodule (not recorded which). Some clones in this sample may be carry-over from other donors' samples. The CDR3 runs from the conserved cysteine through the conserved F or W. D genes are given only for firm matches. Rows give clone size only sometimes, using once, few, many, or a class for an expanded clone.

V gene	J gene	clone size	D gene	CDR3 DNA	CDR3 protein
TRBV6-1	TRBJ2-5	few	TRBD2	TGTGCCAGCAGCGGTCTAGCGGGAGGAGTGGGGACCCAGTACTTC	CASSGLAGGVGTQYF
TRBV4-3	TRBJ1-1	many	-	TGCGCCAGCAGCCAAGTACTGAACACTGAAGCTTTCTTT	CASSQVLNTEAFF
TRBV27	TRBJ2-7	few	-	TGTGCCAACATGTCTGGGATCTACGAGAAGTACTTC	CANMSGIYEKYF
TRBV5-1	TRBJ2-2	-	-	TGCGCCAGCAGCTTGGTCCCGACTGGCGACGGCACCGGGGAGCTGTTTTTT	CASSLVPTGDGTGELFF
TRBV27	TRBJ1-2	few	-	TGTGCCAGCAGTTTATCCAAGGGTGCTGCTAGCTACACCTTC	CASSLSKGAASYTF
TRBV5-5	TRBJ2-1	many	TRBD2	TGTGCCAGCAGCTTGAAGGCGGGAGACTACAATGAGCAGTTCTTC	CASSLKAGDYNEQFF
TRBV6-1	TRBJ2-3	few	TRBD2	TGTGCCAGCAGGGTGGGGGGGTTTGTCACAGATACGCAGTATTTT	CASRVGGFVTDTQYF
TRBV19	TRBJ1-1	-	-	TGTGCCAGTAGTATCGTTGGGAACAGCCCGAACACTGAAGCTTTCTTT	CASSIVGNSPNTEAFF
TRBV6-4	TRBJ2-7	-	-	TGTGCCAGCAGTCAACAACAGGGAGGAGAGCAGTACTTC	CASSQQQGGEQYF
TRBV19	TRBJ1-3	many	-	TGTGCCAGTACCTATAAGAGGGGGGCCTCTGGAAACACCATATATTTT	CASTYKRGASGNTIYF
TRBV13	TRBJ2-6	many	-	TGTGCCAGCAGCCCCCGGACAGCCTTCAGCTCTGGGGCCAACGTCCTGACTTTC	CASSPRTAFSSGANVLTF
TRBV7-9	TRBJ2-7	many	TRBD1	TGTGCCAGCAGCTCCAGAGGGGGCTACAGGGCCTACGAGCAGTACTTC	CASSSRGGYRAYEQYF
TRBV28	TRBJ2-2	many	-	TGTGCCAGCATGGGGGACACCGGGGAGCTGTTTTTT	CASMGDTGELFF
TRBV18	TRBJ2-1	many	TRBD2	TGTGCCAGCTCACCACTCCTAGCGGGTCACAATGAGCAGTTCTTC	CASSPLLAGHNEQFF
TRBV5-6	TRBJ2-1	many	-	TGTGCCAGCAGCTTCGTAAGTATTCTAGCGTCGAATGAGCAGTTCTTC	CASSFVSILASNEQFF
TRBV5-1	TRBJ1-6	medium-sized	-	TGCGCCAGCAGCTGGTGGGGGGCCGATTCACCCCTCCACTTT	CASSWWGADSPLHF
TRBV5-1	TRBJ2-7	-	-	TGCGCCAGCAGCTTGCTGTCGCGGGGCCCCTACGGGCAGTACTTC	CASSLLSRGPYGQYF
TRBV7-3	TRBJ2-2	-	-	TGTGCCAGCAGCCCGATAGCGTTAGCGAACACCGGGGAGCTGTTTTTT	CASSPIALANTGELFF
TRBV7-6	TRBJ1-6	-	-	TGTGCCAGCAGCTCGCAGGGCTCCTATAATTCACCCCTCCACTTT	CASSSQGSYNSPLHF
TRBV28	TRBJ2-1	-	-	TGTGCCATCATCCCCCGGGGTCCCGTTACCTACAATGAGCAGTTCTTC	CAIIPRGPVTYNEQFF
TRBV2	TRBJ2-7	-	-	TGTGCCAGCAGTACGAGGGACGAGCAGTACTTC	CASSTRDEQYF
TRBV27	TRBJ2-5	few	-	TGTGCCAGCAGTTTACAGACCCGGGGAGAGACCCAGTACTTC	CASSLQTRGETQYF
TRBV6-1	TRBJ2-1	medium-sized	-	TGTGCCAGCAGTAAGGGGTTTTTGAACAATGAGCAGTTCTTC	CASSKGFLNNEQFF
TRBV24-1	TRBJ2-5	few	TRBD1	TGTGCCACCAGTGACACGGGACAGGGGATACGGACCCAGTACTTC	CATSDTGQGIRTQYF
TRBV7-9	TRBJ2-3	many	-	TGTGCCAGCAGCTTAAGGGTAGAGTCAGATACGCAGTATTTT	CASSLRVESDTQYF
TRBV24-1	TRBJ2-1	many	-	TGTGCCACCAGTGATTTAATCGGGGCTGAGTGGAATGAGCAGTTCTTC	CATSDLIGAEWNEQFF
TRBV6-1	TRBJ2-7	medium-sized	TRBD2	TGTGCCAGCAGTGACCGACTAGCGGGAGACTACGAGCAGTACTTC	CASSDRLAGDYEQYF
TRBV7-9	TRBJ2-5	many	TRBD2	TGTGCCAGCAGCTTACCACTAGCGGGAGAGGAGACCCAGTACTTC	CASSLPLAGEETQYF
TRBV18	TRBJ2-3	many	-	TGTGCCAGCTCACCCTGGGCCACAGATACGCAGTATTTT	CASSPWATDTQYF
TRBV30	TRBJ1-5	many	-	TGTGCCTGGAGTGTAGCGGGGCCGGGGGGCAATCAGCCCCAGCATTTT	CAWSVAGPGGNQPQHF
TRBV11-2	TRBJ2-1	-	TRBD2	TGTGCCAGCAGCTTAGGGACTAGCCGGGAGCAGTTCTTC	CASSLGTSREQFF
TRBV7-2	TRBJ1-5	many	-	TGTGCCAGCAGCTTATCGCATGATCAGCCCCAGCATTTT	CASSLSHDQPQHF
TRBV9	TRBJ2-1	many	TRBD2	TGTGCCAGCAGCGGGACTAGCGGGAGAACCGATGAGCAGTTCTTC	CASSGTSGRTDEQFF
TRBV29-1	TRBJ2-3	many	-	TGCAGCGTTGAAGATCCTAGCCGCGCCCTAGATACGCAGTATTTT	CSVEDPSRALDTQYF
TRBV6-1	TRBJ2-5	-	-	TGTGCCAGCACCAGATCATTGGGCCAGGAGACCCAGTACTTC	CASTRSLGQETQYF
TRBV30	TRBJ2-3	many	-	TGTGCCTGGAGTCGTAACACAGATACGCAGTATTTT	CAWSRNTDTQYF
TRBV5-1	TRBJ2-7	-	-	TGCGCCAGCAGCGCCCCTCGGGCCCCATACGAGCAGTACTTC	CASSAPRAPYEQYF
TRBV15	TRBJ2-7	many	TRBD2	TGTGCCACCAGCAGAGATGCTAGCGGGGTGTCCTACGAGCAGTACTTC	CATSRDASGVSYEQYF
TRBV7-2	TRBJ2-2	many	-	TGTGCCAGCAGCTTTAAGTGGACCATCAACACCGGGGAGCTGTTTTTT	CASSFKWTINTGELFF
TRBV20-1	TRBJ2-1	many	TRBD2	TGCAGTGCTAGAGATGCGAGCGGGAGGGCCGAGTACAATGAGCAGTTCTTC	CSARDASGRAEYNEQFF
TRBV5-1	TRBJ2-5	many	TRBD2	TGCGCCAGCAGGACCCGGGAGGCCCAAGAGACCCAGTACTTC	CASRTREAQETQYF
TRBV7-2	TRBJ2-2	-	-	TGTGCCAGCAGCTCTGTACGGGGTTGGACCGGAGAGCTGTTTTTT	CASSSVRGWTGELFF
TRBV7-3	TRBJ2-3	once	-	TGTGCCAGCGCTTTTCGGGGTACAGATACGCAGTATTTT	CASAFRGTDTQYF
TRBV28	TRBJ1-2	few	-	TGTGCCAGCAGTTTTCATGGGGCGCCTATCTATGGCTACACCTTC	CASSFHGAPIYGYTF
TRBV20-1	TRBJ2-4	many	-	TGCAGTGCTAGTAGTTCTAAAAACATTCAGTACTTC	CSASSSKNIQYF
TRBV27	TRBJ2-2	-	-	TGTGCCAGCAGTAGGGGACATGTCGCCGGGGATCTGTTTTTT	CASSRGHVAGDLFF